Below, 30 T cell receptor beta chains from the same sample are listed, as sequenced in a study of blood T cell repertoires in COVID-19. The repertoire was sequenced with immunoSEQ multiplex PCR; TCRdb's copy has only in-frame clones and lacks some. The table has nearly 200,000 clones, about 80% seen once. Specimen: peripheral blood. The receptors derive from a human donor with acute or convalescent COVID-19. The donor label of this sample is uncertain.

The chain links TRBV7-8 to TRBJ2-7; D may be TRBD1 (6 bases). CDR3 length: 15 residues. In germline, CDR1 is SGHVS, CDR2 FQNEAQ. V was clipped by 2 bases and J by 0 bases, with 11 bases between them. The CDR3 loop is CASSLRTANSYEQYF. As DNA, the CDR3 is TGTGCCAGCAGCTTACGGACAGCAAACTCCTACGAGCAGTACTTC.

The V gene is TRBV6-5, the J gene TRBJ2-5, with 10 bases that match TRBD2. Germline V CDR1 and CDR2: MNHEY, SVGAGI. CDR3 length: 15 residues. J gave up 5 bases and V 0 bases, and 3 bases lay outside the gene matches. CDR3 DNA sequence: TGTGCCAGCAGTTACTCGCTAGCGGGAGATGAGACCCAGTACTTC. Its translation: CASSYSLAGDETQYF.

This clone was recorded once. The chain links TRBV4-2 to TRBJ1-5; D not resolved. V lost 3 bases and J 7 bases, leaving 16 bases between the germline ends. The germline gives CDR1 LGHNA, CDR2 YNFKEQ. CDR3 length: 15 residues. The CDR3 reads CASSQGTAPAQPQHF. The CDR3 bases are TGTGCCAGCAGCCAGGGTACAGCACCGGCCCAGCCCCAGCATTTT.

The chain couples TRBV7-2 to TRBJ1-2, with TRBD1 matching over 9 bases. The CDR3 contains 15 residues. CDR1 and CDR2 from the germline V gene are SGHTA and FQGNSA. V was clipped by 5 bases and J by 5 bases; unmatched bases: 9. CDR3 loop: CASSPGQGREYGYTF. CDR3 nucleotide sequence: TGTGCCAGCAGCCCGGGACAGGGAAGGGAGTATGGCTACACCTTC.

The rearrangement links TRBV5-1 to TRBJ2-7; D possibly corresponds to TRBD2 (5 bases). CDR3 length: 13 amino acids. Per the germline V gene, CDR1 is SGHRS and CDR2 is YFSETQ. V lost 5 bases and J lost 3, with 12 bases in between. CDR3 DNA: TGCGCCAGCAGAGAGGGTTTGCTCTACGAGCAGTACTTC. Protein: CASREGLLYEQYF.

This clone was counted once. This chain connects TRBV3-1 (or the pseudogene TRBV3-2) to TRBJ2-2; 10 nucleotides line up with TRBD1. The V gene end was trimmed by 6 bases and the J gene end by 3 bases; junction bases not matched to a gene: 1. Germline V gene lookup returns CDR1 LGHDT and CDR2 YNNKEL (reference sequence). The CDR3 loop spans 14 amino acids. For the CDR3, the DNA is TGTGCCAGCAGGACAGGGGGCTACACCGGGGAGCTGTTTTTT. Amino acid sequence: CASRTGGYTGELFF.

The V call is TRBV19, the J call TRBJ2-2, with D possibly matching TRBD1 (6 bases). Germline V gene lookup returns CDR1 LNHDA and CDR2 SQIVND (reference sequence). The CDR3 is made up of 15 amino acids. The V gene lost 9 bases and the J gene lost 5 bases, with 19 bases spanning the gap. The CDR3 loop is CASTIPGVGTGELFF. As DNA, the CDR3 is TGTGCCAGCACGATCCCAGGGGTTGGAACCGGGGAGCTGTTTTTT.

This clone showed up just a few times. J is TRBJ2-7 and V is TRBV6-5, with 9 bases aligning to TRBD1. V was clipped by 2 bases and J by 3 bases; unmatched bases: 8. Germline lookup yields CDR1 MNHEY and CDR2 SVGAGI. This CDR3 is built from 16 residues. CDR3 loop: CASSYAAGTGSYEQYF. The CDR3, as DNA: TGTGCCAGCAGTTACGCCGCCGGGACAGGGAGCTACGAGCAGTACTTC.

The chain uses TRBV7-9 and TRBJ1-6; D unclear. V was pared by 3 bases and J by 4 bases, with 7 bases between. The CDR3 runs 14 residues. CDR1 and CDR2 from the germline V gene are SEHNR and FQNEAQ (reference sequence). The CDR3 DNA reads TGTGCCAGCAGCTTTGCGGGTTATAATTCACCCCTCCACTTT. Amino acids: CASSFAGYNSPLHF.

The chain uses TRBV5-5 and TRBJ1-1; D unclear. Germline lookup yields CDR1 SGHKS and CDR2 YYEKEE (reference sequence). The V and J ends lost 4 bases and 1 base respectively, with 14 bases between them. This CDR3 spans 15 amino acids. CDR3 protein: CASSHSSRENTEAFF. CDR3 bases: TGTGCCAGCAGCCATTCCTCCCGGGAGAACACTGAAGCTTTCTTT. Full variable domain (missing parts from reference TRBV5-5 and TRBJ1-1): DAGVTQSPTHLIKTRGQQVTLRCSPISGHKSVSWYQQVLGQGPQFIFQYYEKEERGRGNFPDRFSARQFPNYSSELNVNALLLGDSALYLCASSHSSRENTEAFFGQGTRLTVV.

The J gene is TRBJ2-7, the V gene TRBV21-1; the table gives TRBD1 as D, unverified against the DNA. TRBV21-1 is flagged as a pseudogene. This CDR3 contains 15 residues. The CDR3 reads CASRVRDRGSYEQYF. As DNA, the CDR3 is TGTGCCAGCCGGGTCCGGGACAGGGGTTCCTACGAGCAGTACTTC.

The table lists this clone with a count of one. This CDR3 is CASSEGEVYSPLHF. In nucleotides, the CDR3 is TGTGCCAGCAGTGAGGGTGAGGTTTATTCACCCCTCCACTTT. V is TRBV2 and J is TRBJ1-6; no firm D call. V gave up 3 bases and J gave up 8 bases, with 11 bases separating them. Germline CDR1 is SNHLY and CDR2 is FYNNEI. This CDR3 contains 14 residues.

The chain recombines TRBV18 with TRBJ1-2; 10 bases agree with TRBD1. Germline V gene lookup returns CDR1 KGHSH and CDR2 LQKENI. The J segment lost 8 bases and the V segment lost 3 bases, leaving 6 bases of the junction unmatched. The CDR3 runs to 14 residues. In DNA, the CDR3 is TGTGCCAGCTCACCCGGGACAGGGGCCCTCGGCTACACCTTC. Protein: CASSPGTGALGYTF. Together with reference TRBV18 and TRBJ1-2, the CDR3 gives the full variable domain: NAGVMQNPRHLVRRRGQEARLRCSPMKGHSHVYWYRQLPEEGLKFMVYLQKENIIDESGMPKERFSAEFPKEGPSILRIQQVVRGDSAAYFCASSPGTGALGYTFGSGTRLTVV.

The chain links TRBV10-1 to TRBJ1-2; 7 bases match TRBD1. The junction had 3 bases not matched to a gene; V was cut back by 8 bases and J by 6 bases. This CDR3 contains 11 residues. Germline lookup yields CDR1 WNHNN and CDR2 SYGVQD (reference sequence). CDR3 sequence (DNA): TGCGCCAGCGGGACAGAGGATGGCTACACCTTC. Translated, it gives CASGTEDGYTF.

This rearrangement joins TRBV6-1 to TRBJ2-1; 7 positions match TRBD1. This CDR3 has 15 amino acids. J was trimmed by 10 bases and V by 3 bases; bases with no gene match: 12. Germline values: CDR1 MNHNS, CDR2 SASEGT. The CDR3, as DNA: TGTGCCAGCAGTGACGGAGCGTTAGGGGGCGGCGAGCAGTTCTTC. Translating it yields CASSDGALGGGEQFF.

V is TRBV9 and J is TRBJ2-1; TRBD2 aligns across 8 bases. The CDR3 sequence is 17 residues long. V shed 0 bases and J 5 bases; nucleotides not matched to a gene: 10. Per the germline V gene, CDR1 is SGDLS and CDR2 is YYNGEE. The CDR3 DNA sequence: TGTGCCAGCAGCGTAGCCCCCCCCGGGACTAGTGACAATGAGCAGTTCTTC. Translating gives CASSVAPPGTSDNEQFF.

V and J are TRBV15 and TRBJ1-3, with D tentatively TRBD1 (6 bases). This CDR3 region has 16 residues. The germline V gene has CDR1 LNHNV and CDR2 YYDKDF (reference sequence). V shed 0 bases and J shed 3 bases, with 12 bases lying between them. CDR3 sequence: CATSRDPGGGGNTIYF. The CDR3 DNA reads as TGTGCCACCAGCAGAGATCCTGGGGGCGGTGGAAACACCATATATTTT.

The chain is built from TRBV11-2 and TRBJ2-5; D is unresolved. With 0 bases removed from V and 5 bases from J, the gap between germline ends came to 4 bases. Germline CDR1 and CDR2: SGHAT and FQNNGV. This CDR3 comprises 12 residues. The CDR3 loop reads CASSLDRETQYF. The CDR3 DNA sequence: TGTGCCAGCAGCTTAGATCGGGAGACCCAGTACTTC.

V gene TRBV18 combines with J gene TRBJ2-7; perhaps TRBD1 as D (6 bases). The CDR3 is 14 amino acids. Germline V gene data show CDR1 as KGHSH and CDR2 as LQKENI. Deletions cut 5 bases from V and 0 bases from J, with 11 bases between. In DNA, the CDR3 is TGTGCCAGCTCATCTACAGGGTACTCCTACGAGCAGTACTTC. Translation gives CASSSTGYSYEQYF.

V usage is TRBV12-5 and J usage is TRBJ1-2; D is possibly TRBD1 (5 bases). Looked up from germline, CDR1 is LGHNT and CDR2 is FRNRAP. The CDR3 loop spans 15 amino acids. Trimming removed 1 base at V and 4 bases at J, with 13 bases between. The CDR3 is CASGLGRGVAYGYTF. DNA for the CDR3: TGTGCTAGTGGTTTGGGGAGGGGAGTGGCCTATGGCTACACCTTC.

This chain links TRBV5-6 with TRBJ1-5, with 10 positions matching TRBD1. Per the germline V gene, CDR1 is SGHDT and CDR2 is YYEEEE. V lost 4 bases, J lost 4 bases, and 5 bases stayed unmatched. This CDR3 contains 15 residues. The chain's CDR3 is CASSPGTGDNQPQHF. The DNA of the CDR3 is TGTGCCAGCAGCCCGGGGACAGGGGATAATCAGCCCCAGCATTTT.

This clone was observed a few times. The rearrangement links TRBV12-3 or TRBV12-4 to TRBJ2-7; TRBD1 is a possible D gene (5 bases). Between the trimmed V and J ends, which lost 5 bases and 7 bases, there was a span of 12 bases. The CDR3 has 12 residues. The CDR3 sequence is CASSRRVEEQYF. The CDR3 DNA follows: TGTGCCAGCAGTCGCAGGGTGGAAGAGCAGTACTTC.

The chain employs TRBV30 and TRBJ1-3; 7 bases line up with TRBD1. Germline-derived CDR1 and CDR2 are GTSNPN and SVGIG (reference sequence). Losses at the gene ends were 1 base for V and 4 bases for J; bases not matched to a gene: 13. This CDR3 is 17 amino acids long. The CDR3 DNA reads as TGTGCCTGGAGTGGGGGACAGAGGCGCTTAGGAGGAAACACCATATATTTT. Translated: CAWSGGQRRLGGNTIYF.

The chain is built from TRBV5-4 and TRBJ2-3, with D uncertain. The V end lost 0 bases, the J end lost 4 bases, and 15 bases lay between the germline ends. This CDR3 region has 16 residues. Germline CDR1 reads SGHNT; CDR2 reads YYREEE (reference sequence). CDR3 residues: CASSLGTGAQPDTQYF. CDR3 sequence (DNA): TGTGCCAGCAGCTTGGGAACTGGAGCCCAACCAGATACGCAGTATTTT. Full variable domain (remainder filled in from reference TRBV5-4 and TRBJ2-3): ETGVTQSPTHLIKTRGQQVTLRCSSQSGHNTVSWYQQALGQGPQFIFQYYREEENGRGNFPPRFSGLQFPNYSSELNVNALELDDSALYLCASSLGTGAQPDTQYFGPGTRLTVL.

This chain connects TRBV5-4 to TRBJ2-5; 9 bases map to TRBD2. Trimming at V came to 5 bases and at J to 5 bases, leaving 4 bases not matched to a gene. The germline V gene has CDR1 SGHNT and CDR2 YYREEE (reference sequence). The CDR3 covers 13 residues. The CDR3 sequence: CASRLGLAETQYF. The DNA for the CDR3 is TGTGCCAGCAGATTAGGACTAGCGGAGACCCAGTACTTC.

V gene TRBV7-3 combines with J gene TRBJ2-1; maybe TRBD2 (7 bases). CDR3 size: 13 residues. CDR1 SGHTA and CDR2 FQGTGA come from the germline V gene. The ends were cut back, 8 bases at V and 6 bases at J, with 14 bases in the middle. The CDR3 here is CASARGAGNEQFF. CDR3 nucleotide sequence: TGTGCCAGCGCTCGGGGGGCCGGCAATGAGCAGTTCTTC.

The chain has TRBV9 and TRBJ1-1; D may be TRBD1 (6 bases). V was trimmed by 3 bases and J by 1 base, leaving 10 bases between them. The CDR3 runs 14 residues. CDR1 and CDR2 from the germline V gene are SGDLS and YYNGEE. CDR3 protein: CASSATGSNTEAFF. CDR3 coding DNA: TGTGCCAGCAGCGCAACAGGGTCGAACACTGAAGCTTTCTTT.

This sequence joins TRBV7-3 and TRBJ2-1, with TRBD2 identical over 11 bases. J was trimmed by 7 bases and V by 5 bases; bases with no gene match: 16. There are 18 residues in the CDR3. Germline CDR1 and CDR2: SGHTA and FQGTGA. The CDR3 sequence is CASSLHSGTSGIANEQFF. The CDR3 bases are TGTGCCAGCAGCCTCCATTCCGGGACTAGCGGAATCGCAAATGAGCAGTTCTTC. Complete variable domain (other parts from reference TRBV7-3 and TRBJ2-1): GAGVSQTPSNKVTEKGKYVELRCDPISGHTALYWYRQSLGQGPEFLIYFQGTGAADDSGLPNDRFFAVRPEGSVSTLKIQRTERGDSAVYLCASSLHSGTSGIANEQFFGPGTRLTVL.

The gene calls are TRBV7-8 and TRBJ1-2; D gene uncertain. Per the germline V gene, CDR1 is SGHVS and CDR2 is FQNEAQ. CDR3 size: 12 residues. Trimming took 4 bases from V and 7 from J, leaving 10 bases between them. CDR3 in DNA: TGTGCCAGCAGCTCTGGAGGTTTTGGCTACACCTTC. Translating gives CASSSGGFGYTF.

The chain links TRBV5-1 to TRBJ1-1, with TRBD1 as a possible D gene (5 bases). Germline values: CDR1 SGHRS, CDR2 YFSETQ. The CDR3 spans 13 residues. Trimming cost V 0 bases and J 7 bases, with 10 bases left between them. CDR3 DNA: TGCGCCAGCAGCTTGGGGGGCCCGGATGAAGCTTTCTTT. Translated: CASSLGGPDEAFF.